Sequencing of this T cell receptor (beta chain) was carried out in a study of blood T cell repertoires in COVID-19. Study context: The study drew acute and convalescent COVID-19 samples from the United States, Italy and Spain. T cells, B-cell-depleted T cells, or PBMCs supplied cDNA or gDNA.

Original processing methods: Reference gene primers were amplified, and this amplification served to estimate nucleated cell counts. This table comes from immunoSEQ multiplex PCR, and its TCRdb copy is limited to in-frame clones, with some not included. V, J and clone size are those of that table, while D and trimming were read from the DNA. The sample holds 250,000 to 300,000 clones, roughly 85% seen once. There are 15 residues in the CDR3. The junction had 6 bases not matched to a gene; V was cut back by 6 bases and J by 2 bases. CDR1 and CDR2 (germline): MNHEY, SVGAGI. The TCR originated in a man aged 45-65 years with active or convalescent COVID-19. Specimen: peripheral blood. The chain uses TRBV6-5 and TRBJ2-3; 9 bases are shared with TRBD2. The CDR3 nucleotides read TGTGCCAGCAGGAACCGACTAGCGGTCACAGATACGCAGTATTTT. Amino acids: CASRNRLAVTDTQYF.